This entry describes one TCR beta chain. The antigen remains unidentified. Germline CDR1 reads GTSNPN; CDR2 reads SVGIG (reference sequence). The CDR3 totals 13 residues. Trimming took off 0 bases at V and 7 bases at J, with 12 bases between the two ends. Researchers ran the PCR with 60 Vbeta and 13 Jbeta primers. Libraries were prepared by immunoSEQ multiplex PCR; TCRdb keeps only in-frame clonotypes and omits some of them. The sample has 150,000 to 200,000 clones, 70% to 80% seen once. The data originate from a study of cytomegalovirus exposure and HLA in healthy donors. Study conclusions and caveats: Highly shared variants forming one cluster were likely a sequencing artifact.

Material: PBMCs. The sequence came from a woman aged 45-60 years in good health and CMV-seronegative. The V call is TRBV30, the J call TRBJ1-2; no clear D gene. The chain's CDR3 is CAWSVGSGGGYTF. The CDR3 nucleotides read TGTGCCTGGAGTGTAGGCAGCGGCGGTGGCTACACCTTC.